These 24 T cell receptor beta chains originate from one sample sequenced in a study of CD8 T cells in Susac syndrome. After extraction with the RNeasy kit, about 0.5 to 1 ug of the RNA was reverse transcribed using random hexamers. TCRdb processed the immunoSEQ multiplex PCR reads anew with MiXCR; each CDR3 protein has one entry. The sample has 150,000 or so distinct CDR3 sequences, over 85% seen once. Source material: CD8+ T cells from PBMCs. The origin of the receptors is a human donor with multiple sclerosis.

The chain couples TRBV5-1 to TRBJ2-1; TRBD1 matches at 8 bases. Trimming took 0 bases from V and 8 from J; bases not matched to a gene: 10. This CDR3 region has 16 residues. Germline V gene sequence: CDR1 SGHRS, CDR2 YFSETQ. CDR3 sequence reads: CASSLAWQPGGDEQFF. The DNA of the CDR3 is TGCGCCAGCAGCTTGGCCTGGCAGCCAGGGGGCGATGAGCAGTTCTTC.

The gene calls are TRBV20-1 and TRBJ2-3; 10 nucleotides line up with TRBD2. V lost 5 bases to trimming and J lost 5 bases; unmatched junction nucleotides: 13. CDR1 and CDR2 (germline): DFQATT, SNEGSKA (reference sequence). The CDR3 sequence is 16 residues long. The CDR3 sequence is CSAGRRGLAVLDTQYF. CDR3 in DNA: TGCAGTGCTGGAAGAAGAGGACTAGCGGTTCTAGATACGCAGTATTTT.

DNA for the CDR3: TGTGCCAGCAGTTTAGGACCTGGGACAGGGGCGAACACTGAAGCTTTCTTT. Its protein is CASSLGPGTGANTEAFF. J is TRBJ1-1 and V is TRBV27; TRBD1 matches at 10 bases. J gave up 1 base and V 2 bases, and 7 bases lay outside the gene matches. Per germline, CDR1 MNHEY and CDR2 SMNVEV (reference sequence). The CDR3 has 17 residues.

The rearrangement joins TRBV27 to TRBJ2-2; 7 bases line up with TRBD1. Trimming cost V 6 bases and J 4 bases; bases outside gene matches: 8. This CDR3 is 15 amino acids long. CDR1 is MNHEY, CDR2 SMNVEV, per germline (reference sequence). In DNA form, the CDR3 reads TGTGCCAGCAGATGGGACAGACATATCACCGGGGAGCTGTTTTTT. Translated, it gives CASRWDRHITGELFF.

The V call is TRBV30, the J call TRBJ2-1, with TRBD2 matching 9 bases. V was clipped by 6 bases and J by 6 bases; unmatched bases: 9. Per germline, CDR1 GTSNPN and CDR2 SVGIG (reference sequence). The CDR3 loop spans 14 amino acids. The CDR3 protein is CACLTSGQSNEQFF. CDR3 DNA: TGTGCCTGCCTAACTAGCGGGCAAAGCAATGAGCAGTTCTTC. Full variable domain (outside the CDR3, taken from reference TRBV30 and TRBJ2-1): SQTIHQWPATLVQPVGSPLSLECTVEGTSNPNLYWYRQAAGRGLQLLFYSVGIGQISSEVPQNLSASRPQDRQFILSSKKLLLSDSGFYLCACLTSGQSNEQFFGPGTRLTVL.

Only one count was recorded for this clonotype. The chain combines TRBV20-1 with TRBJ2-7; 7 bases are shared with TRBD2. Germline assignment: CDR1 DFQATT and CDR2 SNEGSKA (reference sequence). With V trimmed by 3 bases and J by 2 bases, 1 base remained unmatched. The CDR3 is made up of 12 amino acids. The CDR3 is CSARGLPYEQYF. CDR3 coding DNA: TGCAGTGCTAGGGGACTACCCTACGAGCAGTACTTC.

The rearrangement links TRBV7-8 to TRBJ1-5; maybe TRBD1 (5 bases). V shed 5 bases and J shed 0 bases, with 14 bases lying between them. The CDR3 is made up of 16 amino acids. Germline V gene lookup returns CDR1 SGHVS and CDR2 FQNEAQ. The CDR3 here is CASSPDSLDSNQPQHF. In DNA, the CDR3 is TGTGCCAGCAGCCCTGACAGCCTCGATAGCAATCAGCCCCAGCATTTT.

The rearrangement joins TRBV7-9 to TRBJ2-6, with 7 bases aligning to TRBD1. Germline V gene sequence: CDR1 SEHNR, CDR2 FQNEAQ (reference sequence). This CDR3 comprises 15 residues. Germline trimming cut 4 bases from V and 3 bases from J; bases unmatched to any gene: 3. CDR3: CASSSTGVGANVLTF. The CDR3 DNA is TGTGCCAGCAGCTCCACAGGGGTTGGGGCCAACGTCCTGACTTTC. Supplemented by reference TRBV7-9 and TRBJ2-6, the full variable domain reads DTGVSQNPRHKITKRGQNVTFRCDPISEHNRLYWYRQTLGQGPEFLTYFQNEAQLEKSRLLSDRFSAERPKGSFSTLEIQRTEQGDSAMYLCASSSTGVGANVLTFGAGSRLTVL.

The chain recombines TRBV27 with TRBJ2-7; D is possibly TRBD1 (6 bases). Per germline, CDR1 MNHEY and CDR2 SMNVEV (reference sequence). This CDR3 is built from 12 residues. The ends were cut back, 8 bases at V and 0 bases at J, with 8 bases in the middle. The CDR3 spells CASSDSSYEQYF. The DNA of the CDR3 is TGTGCCAGCTCGGACAGCTCCTACGAGCAGTACTTC.

This clonotype occurred once. The genes are TRBV30 and TRBJ2-7; possible D gene TRBD2, 5 bases. Germline CDR1 reads GTSNPN; CDR2 reads SVGIG (reference sequence). The CDR3 runs to 15 residues. Trimming removed 7 bases from V and 3 bases from J, with 22 bases in between. This CDR3 is CALRDEVSFSYEQYF. CDR3 in DNA: TGTGCCTTGAGGGATGAAGTTAGCTTCAGCTACGAGCAGTACTTC.

DNA of the CDR3: TGCAGCGTTGAAGGGGTGTACGAGCAGTACTTC. Amino acids: CSVEGVYEQYF. The rearrangement links TRBV29-1 to TRBJ2-7; D gene ambiguous. The CDR3 covers 11 residues. Germline V gene data show CDR1 as SQVTM and CDR2 as ANQGSEA. Trimming removed 1 base from V and 4 bases from J, with 5 bases in between.

This chain joins TRBV5-1 and TRBJ2-1, with TRBD1 as a possible D gene (6 bases). Germline V lookup: CDR1 SGHRS, CDR2 YFSETQ. This CDR3 has 15 residues. The ends were cut back, 4 bases at V and 2 bases at J, with 13 bases in the middle. In DNA, the CDR3 is TGCGCCAGCAGCCTTGCCAGGGGACCCTACAATGAGCAGTTCTTC. Its translation: CASSLARGPYNEQFF.

V and J are TRBV3-1 and TRBJ1-2; TRBD1 matches 9 bases. In germline, CDR1 is LGHDT, CDR2 YNNKEL (reference sequence). J gave up 5 bases and V 4 bases, and 5 bases lay outside the gene matches. This CDR3 comprises 14 residues. The CDR3 DNA sequence: TGTGCCAGCAGCCGAGAGGGGACAGGGTATGGCTACACCTTC. It specifies CASSREGTGYGYTF.

V is TRBV20-1 and J is TRBJ2-1; weak D call: TRBD1 (6 bases). Germline CDR1 DFQATT, CDR2 SNEGSKA (reference sequence). V was cut by 6 bases and J by 13 bases, with 25 bases left in between. The CDR3 sequence is 14 residues long. CDR3 DNA sequence: TGCAGTGCCCTACCCTACAGGGTGGGGTGGAAACAGTTCTTC. This encodes CSALPYRVGWKQFF.

J is TRBJ2-7 and V is TRBV20-1, with D maybe TRBD1 (7 bases). The length of the CDR3 is 12 residues. The V and J ends lost 7 bases and 6 bases respectively, with 16 bases between them. Germline assignment: CDR1 DFQATT and CDR2 SNEGSKA (reference sequence). The CDR3, as DNA: TGCAGTGGGAGGGGGCCCCTTTTCGAGCAGTACTTC. This translates into CSGRGPLFEQYF.

The CDR3 reads CASSPHLTDTQYF. The CDR3 coding sequence is TGTGCCAGCAGCCCTCACCTCACAGATACGCAGTATTTT. The rearrangement links TRBV7-7 to TRBJ2-3; D gene uncertain. This CDR3 has 13 residues. The germline V gene encodes CDR1 SSHAT and CDR2 FNYEAQ (reference sequence). The V end lost 5 bases, the J end lost 2 bases, and 8 bases lay between the germline ends.

The CDR3 protein is CASSLAVGIETQYF. The CDR3 coding sequence is TGCGCCAGCAGCTTGGCCGTTGGAATTGAGACCCAGTACTTC. The chain carries TRBV5-1 and TRBJ2-5; D remains ambiguous. Germline V gene lookup returns CDR1 SGHRS and CDR2 YFSETQ. CDR3 length: 14 residues. The V end was cut by 0 bases, the J end by 5 bases, with 11 bases between.

The J gene is TRBJ2-1, the V gene TRBV20-1; TRBD2 aligns across 7 bases. V trimming: 0 bases; J trimming: 4 bases; junction bases outside the gene matches: 9. From germline, CDR1 is DFQATT and CDR2 SNEGSKA (reference sequence). This CDR3 comprises 16 residues. In nucleotides, the CDR3 is TGCAGTGCTAGAGATTACGGTGGGGGGGATTACAATGAGCAGTTCTTC. It is translated as CSARDYGGGDYNEQFF.

The gene calls are TRBV29-1 and TRBJ1-1, with 9 bases lining up with TRBD1. The ends lost 5 bases at V and 5 bases at J; junction bases unmatched: 6. The CDR3 loop spans 13 amino acids. The germline V gene encodes CDR1 SQVTM and CDR2 ANQGSEA. CDR3 residues: CSVRTGARTEAFF. DNA of the CDR3: TGCAGCGTTCGGACAGGGGCAAGGACTGAAGCTTTCTTT.

This clonotype came up once. The chain joins TRBV27 to TRBJ1-6; 7 bases fit TRBD1. Germline loops: CDR1 MNHEY, CDR2 SMNVEV (reference sequence). The CDR3 is 14 amino acids. After removal of 6 bases from V and 12 bases from J, the junction contained 11 bases not matched to a gene. The CDR3 loop is CASSPPGQNIPLHF. In DNA form, the CDR3 reads TGTGCCAGCAGCCCTCCGGGACAGAATATACCCCTCCACTTT.

The rearrangement joins TRBV5-4 to TRBJ2-5; perhaps TRBD2 as D (5 bases). Germline V gives CDR1 SGHNT, CDR2 YYREEE (reference sequence). Between the trimmed V and J ends, which lost 4 bases and 3 bases, there was a span of 13 bases. The CDR3 runs to 14 residues. The CDR3 loop reads CASSVGLREETQYF. CDR3 bases: TGTGCCAGCAGCGTGGGTCTGAGGGAAGAGACCCAGTACTTC. Supplemented by reference TRBV5-4 and TRBJ2-5, the full variable domain reads ETGVTQSPTHLIKTRGQQVTLRCSSQSGHNTVSWYQQALGQGPQFIFQYYREEENGRGNFPPRFSGLQFPNYSSELNVNALELDDSALYLCASSVGLREETQYFGPGTRLLVL.

The CDR3 reads CASSLSRTPSTDTQYF. CDR3 in DNA: TGTGCCAGCAGTTTATCCAGGACACCCTCAACAGATACGCAGTATTTT. The rearrangement joins TRBV27 to TRBJ2-3; D is possibly TRBD1 (5 bases). CDR3 size: 16 residues. The germline V and J ends were trimmed by 0 bases and 3 bases, with 13 bases remaining between them. The germline V gene encodes CDR1 MNHEY and CDR2 SMNVEV (reference sequence).

The chain uses TRBV12-3 or TRBV12-4 and TRBJ2-7, with 7 nucleotides matching TRBD1. V was pared by 7 bases and J by 5 bases, with 14 bases of the junction left unmatched. The CDR3 length is 15 residues. CDR3 sequence (DNA): TGTGCCAGCACCATTACGGGACAGAGGCTGGACGAGCAGTACTTC. Residues: CASTITGQRLDEQYF.

The V gene is TRBV20-1, the J gene TRBJ1-2; 8 positions agree with TRBD1. The CDR3 has 15 amino acids. Trimming removed 3 bases from V and 4 bases from J; junction bases left unmatched: 10. Germline assignment: CDR1 DFQATT and CDR2 SNEGSKA (reference sequence). The CDR3 sequence is CSASSLRQGIYGYTF. In DNA form, the CDR3 reads TGCAGTGCTAGTTCTCTCAGACAGGGGATCTATGGCTACACCTTC.